These 9 T cell receptor beta chains share one sample of origin, sequenced in a study of blood T cells in healthy people across ages. It was with a sample-barcoded 5' primer and a J-beta primer mix that a second PCR of roughly 7 to 12 cycles was run. From the 5' RACE reads, TCRdb called clonotypes with MiXCR, one entry per CDR3 protein. This sample carries 1.5 million to 2 million distinct CDR3 sequences, around 50% of them seen once, and the ten largest clones take more than 2%. Input material: blood. Every receptor here comes from a woman aged 40-49 years in good health.

The chain joins TRBV7-2 to TRBJ2-1; no definite D call. The CDR3 loop spans 14 amino acids. Germline CDR1 and CDR2: SGHTA and FQGNSA. V shed 8 bases and J shed 8 bases, with 19 bases lying between them. This CDR3 is CASSGRTLGDEQFF. The CDR3 DNA reads TGTGCCAGCTCAGGCAGGACCCTAGGCGATGAGCAGTTCTTC.

The DNA of the CDR3 is TGTGCCAGCAGTGAACTGGGGGCCCGCTCCTACAATGAGCAGTTCTTC. Amino acids: CASSELGARSYNEQFF. This chain joins TRBV2 and TRBJ2-1; perhaps TRBD1 as D (6 bases). Germline CDR1 is SNHLY and CDR2 is FYNNEI. V was cut by 2 bases and J by 0 bases, with 11 bases left in between. This CDR3 is 16 amino acids long.

The rearrangement uses TRBV4-1 and TRBJ1-5; D might be TRBD1 (5 bases). The CDR3 loop spans 16 amino acids. V lost 1 base and J 4 bases, leaving 14 bases between the germline ends. CDR1 is MGHRA and CDR2 is YSYEKL in the germline V gene. The CDR3 loop is CASSQAGGAVNQPQHF. The CDR3 DNA reads as TGCGCCAGCAGCCAAGCGGGCGGGGCAGTTAATCAGCCCCAGCATTTT.

This clonotype was counted a few times. This chain joins TRBV3-1 and TRBJ2-7, with a tentative D call TRBD1 (6 bases). From germline, CDR1 is LGHDT and CDR2 YNNKEL (reference sequence). CDR3 length equals 14 residues. The V end was cut by 6 bases, the J end by 0 bases, with 12 bases between. CDR3 nucleotide sequence: TGTGCCAGCAGACCTACAGGGAACTCCTACGAGCAGTACTTC. Amino acid sequence: CASRPTGNSYEQYF.

This clonotype was seen a few times. This chain links TRBV20-1 with TRBJ2-1; 13 bases fit TRBD2. Looked up from germline, CDR1 is DFQATT and CDR2 is SNEGSKA (reference sequence). The length of the CDR3 is 19 residues. The junction had 11 bases not matched to a gene; V was cut back by 3 bases and J by 0 bases. In nucleotides, the CDR3 is TGCAGTGCTAGGGCCAGACTAGCGGGGGGCAAGAGCTCCTACAATGAGCAGTTCTTC. It specifies CSARARLAGGKSSYNEQFF.

The CDR3 reads CASSLFRYGQEETQYF. In nucleotides, the CDR3 is TGTGCCAGCAGCCTCTTCAGATATGGACAGGAAGAGACCCAGTACTTC. The chain combines TRBV6-5 with TRBJ2-5; 7 nucleotides line up with TRBD1. The germline V gene encodes CDR1 MNHEY and CDR2 SVGAGI. This CDR3 is built from 16 residues. V lost 6 bases to trimming and J lost 3 bases; unmatched junction nucleotides: 13.

V gene TRBV27 combines with J gene TRBJ2-7; tentative D call: TRBD2 (6 bases). V shed 4 bases and J shed 3 bases, with 16 bases lying between them. The CDR3 totals 15 residues. Germline assignment: CDR1 MNHEY and CDR2 SMNVEV (reference sequence). The CDR3 sequence: CASSYGLSLNYEQYF. The CDR3 coding sequence is TGTGCCAGCAGTTACGGACTATCCCTAAACTACGAGCAGTACTTC.

The J gene is TRBJ2-2, the V gene TRBV25-1; 9 bases match TRBD1. The CDR3 extends over 15 amino acids. Trimming at V came to 5 bases and at J to 4 bases, leaving 5 bases not matched to a gene. Looked up from germline, CDR1 is MGHDK and CDR2 is SYGVNS. The CDR3 is CASSKGQGSTGELFF. CDR3 coding DNA: TGTGCCAGCAGTAAGGGACAGGGAAGCACCGGGGAGCTGTTTTTT.

This clonotype has a handful of counts. The rearrangement links TRBV4-2 to TRBJ2-3, with D tentatively TRBD1 or TRBD2 (5 bases each). Trimming removed 2 bases from V and 5 bases from J, with 17 bases in between. The CDR3 runs to 16 residues. CDR1 is LGHNA and CDR2 is YNFKEQ in the germline V gene. The CDR3 spells CASSQLARAQGDTQYF. The CDR3 region has the DNA TGTGCCAGCAGCCAACTAGCCAGGGCCCAGGGAGATACGCAGTATTTT.